A selection of T cell receptor beta chains follows, all from one sample in a study of CD4 T cells in relation to SARS-CoV-2 and coronaviruses. These receptors have no known antigen. Assay used: immunoSEQ multiplex PCR; TCRdb lists only in-frame clones, some missing. The sample contains some 40,000 clones, 70% to 85% of which appear only once. Material for sequencing was memory CD4+ T cells from PBMCs, cultured in vitro. These receptors all come from an adult with COVID-19. CDR3s include the opening cysteine and the closing phenylalanine or tryptophan. The D gene is left open where the match is weak. The size field is filled for only some rows; it gives once, few, many or a size class.

D gene	clone size	V gene	J gene	CDR3 protein	CDR3 DNA
.	.	TRBV11-2	TRBJ1-3	CASSLGTAGLGNTIYF	TGTGCCAGCAGCTTAGGGACGGCAGGTCTTGGAAACACCATATATTTT
.	few	TRBV7-9	TRBJ2-2	CASSPEWTGELFF	TGTGCCAGCAGCCCGGAGTGGACCGGGGAGCTGTTTTTT
.	.	TRBV7-2	TRBJ2-5	CASSLRGIQETQYF	TGTGCCAGCAGCTTAAGAGGGATCCAAGAGACCCAGTACTTC
.	.	TRBV6-6	TRBJ2-1	CASSYRLLEQFF	TGTGCCAGCAGTTACCGACTTCTTGAGCAGTTCTTC
.	.	TRBV11-1	TRBJ2-3	CASSPGLSADTQYF	TGTGCCAGCAGCCCCGGACTCTCCGCAGATACGCAGTATTTT
.	few	TRBV6-5	TRBJ1-5	CASNLDILSNQPQHF	TGTGCCAGCAACCTAGACATATTAAGCAATCAGCCCCAGCATTTT
.	.	TRBV9	TRBJ1-4	CASSVGFGRGYNEKLFF	TGTGCCAGCAGCGTAGGTTTCGGGAGGGGATATAATGAAAAACTGTTTTTT
.	.	TRBV6-6	TRBJ1-2	CASSYSGRTNYGYTF	TGTGCCAGCAGTTACTCGGGACGGACTAACTATGGCTACACCTTC
.	once	TRBV28	TRBJ2-7	CASSSWSRFEQYF	TGTGCCAGCAGTTCTTGGTCCCGTTTCGAGCAGTACTTC
TRBD1	few	TRBV2	TRBJ1-1	CASSGTGAEAFF	TGTGCCAGCAGTGGGACAGGGGCTGAAGCTTTCTTT
TRBD2	few	TRBV4-2	TRBJ2-7	CASSQPGLEGSEQYF	TGTGCCAGCAGCCAACCGGGACTAGAGGGTTCCGAGCAGTACTTC
TRBD1	few	TRBV12-3/TRBV12-4	TRBJ1-1	CASSAGGAEYAFF	TGTGCCAGCAGTGCAGGGGGCGCGGAGTACGCTTTCTTT
TRBD2	.	TRBV5-1	TRBJ2-3	CASSLALAGGPNTDTQYF	TGCGCCAGCAGCTTGGCTCTAGCGGGAGGCCCGAACACAGATACGCAGTATTTT
.	.	TRBV11-2	TRBJ1-4	CASSFVNAGATNEKLFF	TGTGCCAGCAGCTTTGTAAATGCGGGGGCAACTAATGAAAAACTGTTTTTT
.	.	TRBV13	TRBJ1-1	CASSSSDDGLTEAFF	TGTGCCAGCAGCTCCTCCGACGACGGGTTAACTGAAGCTTTCTTT
.	once	TRBV28	TRBJ2-5	CASRQRGTRVETQYF	TGTGCCAGCAGACAACGGGGAACTAGGGTAGAGACCCAGTACTTC
.	.	TRBV6-5	TRBJ1-5	CASSYSFNQPQHF	TGTGCCAGCAGTTACTCTTTTAATCAGCCCCAGCATTTT
.	once	TRBV5-1	TRBJ1-4	CASSVYRSTNEKLFF	TGCGCCAGCAGCGTCTACAGATCAACTAATGAAAAACTGTTTTTT
TRBD2	.	TRBV19	TRBJ2-7	CASSISGAPREQYF	TGTGCCAGTAGTATCAGCGGGGCCCCCCGGGAGCAGTACTTC
.	.	TRBV30	TRBJ1-2	CAWSTALKPHGYTF	TGTGCCTGGAGTACGGCTCTCAAACCCCACGGCTACACCTTC
.	once	TRBV30	TRBJ2-7	CAWSALLRTYEQYF	TGTGCCTGGAGTGCGTTATTACGAACCTACGAGCAGTACTTC
.	.	TRBV5-6	TRBJ2-1	CASSLPSSYNEQFF	TGTGCCAGCAGCTTGCCGAGCTCCTACAATGAGCAGTTCTTC
.	.	TRBV6-5	TRBJ1-2	CASGPRQRLYGYTF	TGTGCCAGCGGACCGCGGCAGCGGCTATATGGCTACACCTTC
TRBD1	.	TRBV28	TRBJ1-5	CASSSRRQGNQPQHF	TGTGCCAGCAGTTCACGACGACAGGGGAATCAGCCCCAGCATTTT
.	.	TRBV7-8	TRBJ2-1	CASSARSREDEQFF	TGTGCCAGCAGCGCCCGGTCCCGTGAGGATGAGCAGTTCTTC
.	.	TRBV5-5	TRBJ2-5	CASSTRATLGQETQYF	TGTGCCAGCAGCACCAGAGCAACCTTGGGGCAAGAGACCCAGTACTTC
.	.	TRBV6-2/TRBV6-3	TRBJ2-7	CASSRGGADYEQYF	TGTGCCAGCAGCCGGGGTGGGGCCGATTACGAGCAGTACTTC